This T cell receptor (beta chain) was observed in a study of blood T cell repertoires in COVID-19. Overall study: The analysed material was cDNA or gDNA that came from T cells, B-cell-depleted T cells, or PBMCs.

The table came from immunoSEQ multiplex PCR; TCRdb's copy has only in-frame clones and leaves some out. Of approximately 140,000 clones detected, about four fifths appear once; the ten largest clones hold roughly 2.3%. Specimen: peripheral blood. This receptor was obtained from a man in his 70s with acute or convalescent COVID-19.

CDR3 in amino acids: CASSVSTGTSGFYEQYF. CDR3 nucleotide sequence: TGTGCCAGCAGTGTGTCAACAGGGACTAGCGGATTCTACGAGCAGTACTTC. The genes are TRBV6-1 and TRBJ2-7; TRBD2 agrees at 11 bases. V dropped 4 bases and J dropped 3; count of bases not matched to a gene: 11. The CDR3 contains 17 residues. Per germline, CDR1 MNHNS and CDR2 SASEGT.